The 5 T cell receptor beta chains below come from one sample, sequenced in a study of T cells in women clearing cervical HPV infection. Repertoires were generated with immunoSEQ multiplex PCR, while TCRdb's copy carries only in-frame clones and drops some. In all, the sample yields roughly 18,000 clones. Sequenced input: blood buffy coat. These receptors were collected from a woman aged 18 to 69 with a cervical HPV16 infection that either progressed to CIN3+ or cleared (not recorded which).

A word on this clone: The read falls 3 residues short of the CDR3 end, and the missing part is taken from the germline J gene. The chain has TRBV2 and TRBJ2-3, with D uncertain. CDR1 SNHLY and CDR2 FYNNEI come from the germline V gene. V was cut by 8 bases and J by 1 base, with 10 bases left in between. CDR3 length: 13 amino acids. CDR3 protein: CASQSSRTDTQYF. The DNA read from the CDR3 is TGTGCCAGCCAGAGTTCGCGCACAGATACG.

About this clone itself: The read halts 3 residues ahead of the CDR3 end, with the missing end drawn from the germline J gene. The genes are TRBV7-2 and TRBJ1-2; D ambiguous. Germline assignment: CDR1 SGHTA and CDR2 FQGNSA. The CDR3 loop spans 13 amino acids. V lost 3 bases and J 4 bases, leaving 9 bases between the germline ends. The covered CDR3 bases are TGTGCCAGCAGCTTCGGGGTTCGCTATGGC. This gives the protein CASSFGVRYG. The whole CDR3 protein is CASSFGVRYGYTF.

Regarding this clone: The CDR3 end falls 3 residues outside the read, so it is completed with the germline J gene. The chain combines TRBV12-3 or TRBV12-4 with TRBJ1-1, with a weak D call TRBD1 (5 bases). The CDR3 loop spans 12 amino acids. V was pared by 10 bases and J by 5 bases, with 14 bases between. This CDR3 reads CATGRGETEAFF. CDR3 bases read: TGTGCCACGGGACGGGGGGAGACTGAA.

Note on this clone: The CDR3 end is not reached by the read, which stops 3 residues before it; the germline J gene fills it in. This rearrangement joins TRBV18 to TRBJ1-4; perhaps TRBD1 as D (6 bases). The V end was cut by 3 bases, the J end by 4 bases, with 9 bases between. Germline assignment: CDR1 KGHSH and CDR2 LQKENI. The CDR3 sequence is 14 residues long. The sequenced part of the CDR3 DNA is TGTGCCAGCTCACCGGGGGGGCGTAATGAAAAA. It yields the protein CASSPGGRNEK. The full CDR3 protein reads CASSPGGRNEKLFF.

Details on this clone: At one boundary the junction diverges from the germline segment, which might be a read error. The CDR3 end lies 3 residues beyond the end of the read and is filled in from the germline J gene. This CDR3 is also generated by other DNA sequences in the sample. The chain joins TRBV18 to TRBJ2-5; 8 bases agree with TRBD1. CDR3 length: 16 amino acids. Germline CDR1 reads KGHSH; CDR2 reads LQKENI. CDR3 DNA, as far as it was read: TGTGCCAGCTCCCCACAACTGCAGGGGGCCGAGGGGACC. It specifies CASSPQLQGAEGT. The CDR3 as a whole reads CASSPQLQGAEGTQYF.